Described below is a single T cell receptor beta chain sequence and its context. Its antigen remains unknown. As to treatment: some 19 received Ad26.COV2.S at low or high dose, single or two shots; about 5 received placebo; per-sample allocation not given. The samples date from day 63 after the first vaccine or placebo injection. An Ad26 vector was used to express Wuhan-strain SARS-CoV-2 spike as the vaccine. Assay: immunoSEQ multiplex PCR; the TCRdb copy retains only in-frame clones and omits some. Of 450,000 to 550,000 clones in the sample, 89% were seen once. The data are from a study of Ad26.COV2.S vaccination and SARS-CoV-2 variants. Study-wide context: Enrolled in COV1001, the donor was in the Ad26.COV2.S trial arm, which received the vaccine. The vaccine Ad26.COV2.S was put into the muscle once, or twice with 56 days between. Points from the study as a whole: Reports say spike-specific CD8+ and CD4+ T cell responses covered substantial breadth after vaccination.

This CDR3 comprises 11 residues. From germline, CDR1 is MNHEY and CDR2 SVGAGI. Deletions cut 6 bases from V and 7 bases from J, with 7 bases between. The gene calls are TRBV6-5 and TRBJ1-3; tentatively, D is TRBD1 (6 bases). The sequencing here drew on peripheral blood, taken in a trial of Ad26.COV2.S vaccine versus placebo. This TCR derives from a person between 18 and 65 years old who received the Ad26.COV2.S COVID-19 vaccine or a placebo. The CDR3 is CASRQGNTIYF. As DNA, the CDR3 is TGTGCCAGCAGGCAGGGGAACACCATATATTTT.